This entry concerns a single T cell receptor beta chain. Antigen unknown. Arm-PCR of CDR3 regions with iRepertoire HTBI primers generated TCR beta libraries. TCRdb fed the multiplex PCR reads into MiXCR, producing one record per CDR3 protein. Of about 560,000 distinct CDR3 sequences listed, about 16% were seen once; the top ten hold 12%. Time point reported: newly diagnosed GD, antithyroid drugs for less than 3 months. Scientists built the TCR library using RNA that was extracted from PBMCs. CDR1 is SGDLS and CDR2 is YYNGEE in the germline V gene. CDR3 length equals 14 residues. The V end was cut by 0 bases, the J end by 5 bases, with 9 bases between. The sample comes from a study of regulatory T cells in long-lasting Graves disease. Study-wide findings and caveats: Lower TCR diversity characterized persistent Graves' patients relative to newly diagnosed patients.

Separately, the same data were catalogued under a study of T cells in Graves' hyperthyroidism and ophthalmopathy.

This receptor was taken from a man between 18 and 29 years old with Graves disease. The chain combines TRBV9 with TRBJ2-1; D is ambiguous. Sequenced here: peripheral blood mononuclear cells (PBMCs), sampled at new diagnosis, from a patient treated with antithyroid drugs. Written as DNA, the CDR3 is TGTGCCAGCAGCGTAGGTCCGCCCGACAATGAGCAGTTCTTC. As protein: CASSVGPPDNEQFF.